This T cell receptor (beta chain) was profiled in a study of T cells after yellow fever vaccination. Looking at the study overall: Each low-cell-number fraction was prepared by means of SMART-Seq v4 Ultra Low Input.

CDR1 and CDR2 from the germline V gene are MDHEN and SYDVKM. After removal of 6 bases from V and 8 bases from J, the junction contained 6 bases not matched to a gene. CDR3 length: 12 amino acids. This clonotype has a count of ten or more. Synthesis of TCR cDNA relied on 5'RACE template switching, which attached a universal primer site and UMIs. TCRdb reprocessed the 5' RACE reads with MiXCR, giving one entry per CDR3 protein. The sample lists about 340,000 distinct CDR3 sequences; 3% to 4.5% were seen once. This sequence originates from a man aged 18 to 30 who received the YFV17D yellow fever vaccine. The chain couples TRBV28 to TRBJ1-2; TRBD1 matches at 7 bases. Sequencing used PBMCs, obtained 5 days after the yellow fever booster vaccination. In nucleotides, the CDR3 is TGTGCCAGCAGCATTCCGGGACAGGGCTACACCTTC. Protein: CASSIPGQGYTF.